The T cell receptor (beta chain) described here comes from a study of T cells in Graves' hyperthyroidism and ophthalmopathy. This clonotype was seen many times. TCR beta CDR3 regions were amplified from RNA transcripts. First-round RT-PCR targeting the TCR CDR3 was performed with the HTBI primer set. TCRdb reanalysed the multiplex PCR reads using MiXCR and keeps one entry per CDR3 protein. Among hundreds of thousands of distinct CDR3 sequences listed, approximately 19% were seen once. The sequence derives from a woman between 18 and 29 years old with Graves' hyperthyroidism. The sample taken for sequencing was blood.

CDR3 bases: TGTGCCATCAGTGAGGGTAGCGGGGGGGCGTACGAGCAGTACTTC. This sequence encodes CAISEGSGGAYEQYF. The chain combines TRBV10-3 with TRBJ2-7; TRBD2 agrees at 11 bases. The CDR3 totals 15 residues. V lost 2 bases and J lost 4; bases outside the gene matches: 4. Looked up from germline, CDR1 is ENHRY and CDR2 is SYGVKD.